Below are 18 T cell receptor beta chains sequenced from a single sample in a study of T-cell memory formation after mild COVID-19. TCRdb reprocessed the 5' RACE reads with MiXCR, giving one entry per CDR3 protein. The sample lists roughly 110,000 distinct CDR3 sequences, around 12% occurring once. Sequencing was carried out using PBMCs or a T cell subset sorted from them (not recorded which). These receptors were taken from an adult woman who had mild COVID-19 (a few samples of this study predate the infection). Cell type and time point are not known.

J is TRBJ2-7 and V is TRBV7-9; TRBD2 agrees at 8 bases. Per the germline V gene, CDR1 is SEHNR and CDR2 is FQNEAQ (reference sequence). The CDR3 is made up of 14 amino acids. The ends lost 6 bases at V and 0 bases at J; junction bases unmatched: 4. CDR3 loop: CASRLAGGSYEQYF. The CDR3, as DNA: TGTGCCAGCAGGTTGGCGGGAGGCTCCTACGAGCAGTACTTC.

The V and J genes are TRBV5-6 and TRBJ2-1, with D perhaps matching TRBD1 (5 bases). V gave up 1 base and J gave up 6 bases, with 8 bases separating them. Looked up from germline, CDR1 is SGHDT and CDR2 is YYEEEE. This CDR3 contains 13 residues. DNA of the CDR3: TGTGCCAGCAGCTTGAAGGGGTTCAATGAGCAGTTCTTC. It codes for CASSLKGFNEQFF.

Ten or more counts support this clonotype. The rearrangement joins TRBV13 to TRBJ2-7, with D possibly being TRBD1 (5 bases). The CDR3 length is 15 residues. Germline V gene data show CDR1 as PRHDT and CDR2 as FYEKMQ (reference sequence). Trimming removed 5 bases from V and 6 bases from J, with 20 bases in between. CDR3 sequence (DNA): TGTGCCAGCAGCGCGAAGGGGCCTGAAGGATTCGAGCAGTACTTC. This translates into CASSAKGPEGFEQYF. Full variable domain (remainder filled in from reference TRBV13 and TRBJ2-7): AAGVIQSPRHLIKEKRETATLKCYPIPRHDTVYWYQQGPGQDPQFLISFYEKMQSDKGSIPDRFSAQQFSDYHSELNMSSLELGDSALYFCASSAKGPEGFEQYFGPGTRLTVT.

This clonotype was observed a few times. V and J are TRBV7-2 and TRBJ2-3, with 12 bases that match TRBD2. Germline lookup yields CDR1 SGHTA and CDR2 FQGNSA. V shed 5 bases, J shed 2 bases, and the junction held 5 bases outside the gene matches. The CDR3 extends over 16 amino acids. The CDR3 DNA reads TGTGCCAGCAGCCCTGGACTAGCGGGGCCCACAGATACGCAGTATTTT. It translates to CASSPGLAGPTDTQYF.

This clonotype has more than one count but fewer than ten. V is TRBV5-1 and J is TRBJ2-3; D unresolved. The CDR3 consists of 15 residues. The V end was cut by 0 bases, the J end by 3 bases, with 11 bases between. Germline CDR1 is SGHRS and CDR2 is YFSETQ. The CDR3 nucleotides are TGCGCCAGCAGCTTGGGCATTTTGGTTACAGATACGCAGTATTTT. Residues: CASSLGILVTDTQYF.

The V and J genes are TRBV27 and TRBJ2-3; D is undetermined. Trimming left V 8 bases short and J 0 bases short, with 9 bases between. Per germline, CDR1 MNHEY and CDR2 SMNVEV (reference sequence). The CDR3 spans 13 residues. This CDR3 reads CASLQFSTDTQYF. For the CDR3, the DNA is TGTGCCAGCCTCCAGTTTAGCACAGATACGCAGTATTTT.

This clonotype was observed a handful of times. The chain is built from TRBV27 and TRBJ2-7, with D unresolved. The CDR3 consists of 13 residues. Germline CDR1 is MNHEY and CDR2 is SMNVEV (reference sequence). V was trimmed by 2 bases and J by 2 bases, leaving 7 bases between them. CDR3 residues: CASSLGATYEQYF. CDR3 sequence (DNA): TGTGCCAGCAGTTTAGGTGCTACCTACGAGCAGTACTTC.

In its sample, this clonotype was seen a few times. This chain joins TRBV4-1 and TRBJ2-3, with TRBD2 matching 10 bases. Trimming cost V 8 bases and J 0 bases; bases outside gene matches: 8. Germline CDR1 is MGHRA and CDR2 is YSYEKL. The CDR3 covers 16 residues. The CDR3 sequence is CASAERGGPSTDTQYF. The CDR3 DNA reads TGCGCCAGCGCCGAGCGGGGGGGCCCTAGCACAGATACGCAGTATTTT.

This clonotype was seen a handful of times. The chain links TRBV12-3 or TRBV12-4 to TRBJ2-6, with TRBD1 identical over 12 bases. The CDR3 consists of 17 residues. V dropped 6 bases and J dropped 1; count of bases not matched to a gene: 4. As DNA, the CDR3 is TGTGCCAGCAGACCGGGACAGGGGGCGTCTGGGGCCAACGTCCTGACTTTC. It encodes CASRPGQGASGANVLTF.

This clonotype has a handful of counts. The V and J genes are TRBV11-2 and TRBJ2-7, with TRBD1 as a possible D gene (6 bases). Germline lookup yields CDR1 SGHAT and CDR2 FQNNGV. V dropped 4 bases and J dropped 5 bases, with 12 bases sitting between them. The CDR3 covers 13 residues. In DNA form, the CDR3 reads TGTGCCAGCAGCTCCACAGGGATCGACGAGCAGTACTTC. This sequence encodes CASSSTGIDEQYF. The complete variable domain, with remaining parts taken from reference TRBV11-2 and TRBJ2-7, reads EAGVAQSPRYKIIEKRQSVAFWCNPISGHATLYWYQQILGQGPKLLIQFQNNGVVDDSQLPKDRFSAERLKGVDSTLKIQPAKLEDSAVYLCASSSTGIDEQYFGPGTRLTVT.

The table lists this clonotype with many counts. The CDR3 here is CASSGEIEQFF. CDR3 nucleotide sequence: TGCGCCAGCAGCGGGGAGATTGAGCAGTTCTTC. The rearrangement uses TRBV5-1 and TRBJ2-1; D perhaps matches TRBD2 (5 bases). Per the germline V gene, CDR1 is SGHRS and CDR2 is YFSETQ. There are 11 residues in the CDR3. V lost 4 bases to trimming and J lost 9 bases, with 8 bases between them.

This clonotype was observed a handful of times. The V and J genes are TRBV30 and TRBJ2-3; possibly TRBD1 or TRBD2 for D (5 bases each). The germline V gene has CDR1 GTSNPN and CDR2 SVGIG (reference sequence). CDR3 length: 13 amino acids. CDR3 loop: CANTDRGADTQYF. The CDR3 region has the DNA TGTGCGAATACCGACAGAGGGGCGGATACGCAGTATTTT.

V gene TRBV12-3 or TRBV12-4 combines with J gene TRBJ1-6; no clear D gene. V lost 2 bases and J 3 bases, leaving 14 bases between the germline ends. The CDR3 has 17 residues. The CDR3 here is CASSLKQPFIYNSPLHF. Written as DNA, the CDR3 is TGTGCCAGCAGTTTAAAACAGCCCTTCATCTATAATTCACCCCTCCACTTT.

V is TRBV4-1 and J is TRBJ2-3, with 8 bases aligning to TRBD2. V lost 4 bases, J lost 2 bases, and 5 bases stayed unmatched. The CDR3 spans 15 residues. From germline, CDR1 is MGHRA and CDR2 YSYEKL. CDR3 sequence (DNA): TGCGCCAGCAGCCGAAGCGGGGGAGCCACAGATACGCAGTATTTT. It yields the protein CASSRSGGATDTQYF.

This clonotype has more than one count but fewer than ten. DNA for the CDR3: TGTGCCAGCAGTCCGCATAGAAAACAGGGAATGGAAGGCTACACCTTC. Translated, it gives CASSPHRKQGMEGYTF. The V gene is TRBV27, the J gene TRBJ1-2, with D perhaps TRBD1 (6 bases). In germline, CDR1 is MNHEY, CDR2 SMNVEV (reference sequence). This CDR3 is built from 16 residues. V was shortened by 5 bases and J by 8 bases, with 24 bases between the two germline ends.

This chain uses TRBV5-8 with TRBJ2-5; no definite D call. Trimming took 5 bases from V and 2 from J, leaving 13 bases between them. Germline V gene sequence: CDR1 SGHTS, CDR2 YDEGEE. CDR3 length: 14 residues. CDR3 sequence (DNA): TGTGCCAGCAGTGATCTCGCCACTCAAGAGACCCAGTACTTC. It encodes CASSDLATQETQYF.

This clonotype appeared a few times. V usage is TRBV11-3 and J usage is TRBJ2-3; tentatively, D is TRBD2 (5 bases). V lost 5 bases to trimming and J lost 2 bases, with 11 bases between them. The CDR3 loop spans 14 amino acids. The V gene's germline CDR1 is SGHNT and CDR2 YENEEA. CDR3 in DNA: TGTGCCAGCAGCCCCCGGGAAAACACAGATACGCAGTATTTT. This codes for CASSPRENTDTQYF.

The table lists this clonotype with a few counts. CDR3 protein: CSATETGETDGYTF. CDR3 DNA: TGCAGTGCTACGGAGACAGGGGAGACGGATGGCTACACCTTC. The genes are TRBV20-1 and TRBJ1-2, with TRBD1 matching over 8 bases. V shed 4 bases and J 6 bases; nucleotides not matched to a gene: 10. The CDR3 sequence is 14 residues long. CDR1 is DFQATT and CDR2 is SNEGSKA in the germline V gene (reference sequence).